This T cell receptor (beta chain) was sequenced in a study of CD8 T cells in Susac syndrome. Study results and caveats: The study conceded that its TCR sequencing and HLA analysis involved relatively few individuals.

RNA amounts of roughly 0.5 to 1 ug underwent reverse transcription with random hexamers. Amplification of TCR beta CDR3 was carried out by immunoSEQ multiplex PCR, which covered 54 Vbeta and 13 Jbeta segments. TCRdb analysed the immunoSEQ multiplex PCR reads with MiXCR anew, one entry per CDR3 protein. In the table there are about 120,000 distinct CDR3 sequences, 94% of which are singletons. Worth noting for this clonotype: The antigen is unknown.

The authors carried out high-throughput sequencing of TCR beta. They applied it to CD8+ and CD4+ T cells obtained from blood. Healthy donors served as the controls. They were matched for age and sex. The CDR3 runs to 16 residues. Trimming cost V 5 bases and J 9 bases; bases outside gene matches: 11. CDR1 and CDR2 from the germline V gene are LNHDA and SQIVND (reference sequence). Sequenced: CD4+ T cells from PBMCs. J is TRBJ2-1 and V is TRBV19, with 12 bases identical to TRBD2. The origin of this receptor is a human donor in good health. The DNA of the CDR3 is TGTGCCAGTAGTGAACCTAGCGGGAGGGCCTTTGGTGAGCAGTTCTTC. Translation: CASSEPSGRAFGEQFF.